Listed below are T cell receptor beta chains from one sample, sequenced in a study of blood T cell repertoires in COVID-19. The data were produced by immunoSEQ multiplex PCR, yet TCRdb's version contains in-frame clones alone and is incomplete. The sample carries a few hundred thousand clones, about 82% recorded once. Source material: peripheral blood. The receptors were gathered from a human donor in a cohort sampled during active COVID-19. CDR3s include the opening cysteine and the closing phenylalanine or tryptophan. The D gene is left open where the match is weak. Size tells how often a clone was seen (once, few, many) or the class of an expanded clone, and some rows leave it out.

j_call v_call cdr3_length d_call clone_size cdr3_aa cdr3_nt
TRBJ1-2 TRBV30 16 TRBD1 - CAEKPGPTRGNYGYTF TGTGCCGAGAAACCGGGACCGACCAGGGGGAACTATGGCTACACCTTC
TRBJ1-6 TRBV7-9 16 TRBD1 - CASSGAAGTGGSPLHF TGTGCCAGCAGCGGAGCAGCCGGGACAGGGGGCTCACCCCTCCACTTT
TRBJ2-7 TRBV7-4 15 - - CASSVPLKGEYEQYF TGTGCCAGCAGCGTACCCCTTAAGGGGGAATACGAGCAGTACTTC
TRBJ2-7 TRBV18 17 TRBD1 - CASSPSLGQAFKHEQYF TGTGCCAGCTCACCAAGTCTGGGACAGGCGTTTAAGCACGAGCAGTACTTC
TRBJ1-2 TRBV15 14 TRBD1 - CATSRDRGNYGYTF TGTGCCACCAGCAGGGACAGGGGAAACTATGGCTACACCTTC
TRBJ2-2 TRBV15 16 TRBD1 - CATSRVDRGNTGELFF TGTGCCACCAGCAGAGTGGACAGGGGTAACACCGGGGAGCTGTTTTTT
TRBJ2-1 TRBV3-1/TRBV3-2 17 TRBD1 once CASSQVGTGAFYNEQFF TGTGCCAGCAGCCAAGTAGGAACAGGGGCTTTCTACAATGAGCAGTTCTTC
TRBJ2-1 TRBV11-2 15 - - CASSLVNSAANEQFF TGTGCCAGCAGCTTAGTTAATAGCGCAGCCAATGAGCAGTTCTTC
TRBJ2-2 TRBV7-9 16 TRBD1 - CASSSSGTGNTGELFF TGTGCCAGCAGTTCCTCCGGGACAGGAAACACCGGGGAGCTGTTTTTT
TRBJ2-2 TRBV6-5 12 - - CASRRATGELFF TGTGCCAGCAGGCGGGCGACCGGGGAGCTGTTTTTT